This T cell receptor beta chain stems from a study of identical twins (dated by TCRdb to 2016 to 2017). Turning to the overall study: To test whether fetal clonotypes persist, the study used deep sequencing on TCR alpha and beta repertoires from monozygotic twins, unrelated adults of various ages, and cord blood. To rule out contamination, the twin experiments were replicated at different times with different library preparation protocols.

What the study reported, not specific to this receptor: Compared with coincidental sharing between unrelated individuals, out-of-frame TCR alpha sequences shared between twins had an excess of sequences with low generation probability. A weaker excess of twin sharing was found in beta out-of-frame sequences because the signal-to-noise ratio was lowered by fewer shared sequences. Out-of-frame TCR alpha sharing in monozygotic twins was systematically underestimated by recombination models, whereas sharing between unrelated individuals was in agreement with the recombination models. Because the same donors could not be followed over many years, the conclusions relied on cross-sectional statistical analysis. Fewer insertions were carried by abundant cord blood beta clonotypes; a weaker similar trend was observed in young adult naive repertoires, while no such trend was observed in memory repertoires. Invariant T cells such as MAIT and iNKT could partly confound zero-insertion analyses, though diverse VJ usage argued against this for most clonotypes.

The CDR3 holds 13 amino acids from the cysteine to the phenylalanine. Just CDR3 DNA is preserved here, 39 bases in frame from base 1. CDR1 MNHNS and CDR2 SASEGT are derived from the germline V gene. Trimming costs V 6 bases and J 14 bases, and their ends lie 20 bases apart. All donors were healthy Caucasians. Using Miltenyi CD45RO+ enrichment and human naive T-cell isolation kits, memory (CD45RO+) and naive T cells were isolated from PBMC. This clonotype was found many times. Its cognate antigen has yet to be identified. Base qualities are missing; no much larger clone stands one base away. The library relied on 5' RACE. The reads were generated on an Illumina HiSeq 2000. A universal primer binding site was added through template switching, and the final cDNA carried a unique molecular identifier so that TCR cDNA molecules could be counted accurately. First-strand cDNA for TCR alpha and beta chains was synthesized from specific primers in the conserved constant-segment region. Each cDNA library was double barcoded, with a SMART-Mk sample barcode plus Illumina barcodes, to control for contamination. TruSeq adapter sequences and Illumina sample barcodes were added in two successive PCR steps. Sequencing of the TCR alpha and beta cDNA libraries was done on the Illumina HiSeq platform using custom primers. The authors' pipeline ran thus. MiGEC processed the raw reads to extract unique molecular identifiers, while MiXCR was used to determine the CDR3 positions. Recombination models were inferred per individual with the repgenHMM and IGoR tools using an EM algorithm. Shared clonotype analysis was performed with the tcR package in R, normalizing sharing by the product of cloneset sizes. Out-of-frame nonproductive sequences were analyzed to study raw recombination free of thymic and clonal selection effects. Using fastp at Q25 and MiXCR, TCRdb reprocessed the public reads and kept productive beta chains. Each CDR3 protein appears once, grouped with its most common genes and DNA. TCRdb's processing, not the study's, gives the V and J calls here. The sample table contains around 95,000 distinct CDR3 sequences; only one count was recorded for 5.9% of them. The top ten hold over 9.5% of the sample.

The sequence links TRBV6-1 to TRBJ2-1; the D gene is perhaps TRBD1, from 6 matching bases. The origin of this receptor is a woman aged 45 to 65 in good health. Sequenced material: memory T cells sorted from blood. Read against the paper, the sample's cell subset or site label means: CD45RO+ enriched T cells. The DNA sequence reads TGTGCCAGCAGCCCTAGGACTGGGGGCTGGGAGTTCTTC. Translated, this is CASSPRTGGWEFF.